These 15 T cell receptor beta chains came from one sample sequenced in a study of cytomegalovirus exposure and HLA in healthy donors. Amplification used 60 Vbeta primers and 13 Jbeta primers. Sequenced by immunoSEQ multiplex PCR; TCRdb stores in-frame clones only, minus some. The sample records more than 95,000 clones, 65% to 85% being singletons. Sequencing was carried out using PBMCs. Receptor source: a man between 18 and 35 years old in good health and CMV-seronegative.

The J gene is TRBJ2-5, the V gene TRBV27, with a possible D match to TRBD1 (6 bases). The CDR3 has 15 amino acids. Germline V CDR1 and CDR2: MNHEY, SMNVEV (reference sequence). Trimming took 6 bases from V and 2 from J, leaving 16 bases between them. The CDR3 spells CASSRARQEQETQYF. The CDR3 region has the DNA TGTGCCAGCAGCCGCGCCCGACAGGAACAAGAGACCCAGTACTTC.

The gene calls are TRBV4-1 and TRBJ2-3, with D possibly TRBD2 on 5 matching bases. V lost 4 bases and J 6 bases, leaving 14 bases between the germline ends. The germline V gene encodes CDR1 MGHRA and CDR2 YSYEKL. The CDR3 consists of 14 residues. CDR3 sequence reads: CASSPTGREDTQYF. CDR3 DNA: TGCGCCAGCAGCCCTACGGGAAGGGAGGATACGCAGTATTTT.

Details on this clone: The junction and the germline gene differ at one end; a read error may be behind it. The DNA for the CDR3 is TGTTCCAGCAGCTTAACCCAGAACCAAGAGACCCAGTACTTC. Translated, it gives CSSSLTQNQETQYF. The V call is TRBV7-9, the J call TRBJ2-5; D not resolved. The CDR3 is 14 amino acids. Germline V gene sequence: CDR1 SEHNR, CDR2 FQNEAQ (reference sequence).

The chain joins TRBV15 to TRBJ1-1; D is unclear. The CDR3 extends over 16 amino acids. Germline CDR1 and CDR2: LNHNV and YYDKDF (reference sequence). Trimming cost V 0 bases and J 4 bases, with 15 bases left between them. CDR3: CATSRDSLQFSTEAFF. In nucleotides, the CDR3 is TGTGCCACCAGCAGAGATTCTTTACAGTTCTCCACTGAAGCTTTCTTT.

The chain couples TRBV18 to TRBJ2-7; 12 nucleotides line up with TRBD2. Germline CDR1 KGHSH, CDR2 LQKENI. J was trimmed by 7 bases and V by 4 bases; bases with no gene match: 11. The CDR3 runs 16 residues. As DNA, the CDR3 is TGTGCCAGCTCACGGCTAGCGGGAGGGCCCCAGAGTGAGCAGTACTTC. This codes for CASSRLAGGPQSEQYF.

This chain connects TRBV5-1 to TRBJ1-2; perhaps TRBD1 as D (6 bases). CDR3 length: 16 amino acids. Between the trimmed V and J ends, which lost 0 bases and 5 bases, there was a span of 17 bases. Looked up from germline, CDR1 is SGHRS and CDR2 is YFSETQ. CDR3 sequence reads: CASSLATGMAPYGYTF. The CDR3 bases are TGCGCCAGCAGCTTGGCTACAGGGATGGCCCCTTATGGCTACACCTTC.

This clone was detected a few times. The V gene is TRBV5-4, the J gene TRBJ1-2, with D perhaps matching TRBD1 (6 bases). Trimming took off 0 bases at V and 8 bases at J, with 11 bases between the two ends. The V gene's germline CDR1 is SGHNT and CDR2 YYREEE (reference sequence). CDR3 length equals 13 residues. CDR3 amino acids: CASSLAGARGYTF. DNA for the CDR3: TGTGCCAGCAGCTTGGCAGGGGCTCGGGGCTACACCTTC. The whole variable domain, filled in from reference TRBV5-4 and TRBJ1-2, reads ETGVTQSPTHLIKTRGQQVTLRCSSQSGHNTVSWYQQALGQGPQFIFQYYREEENGRGNFPPRFSGLQFPNYSSELNVNALELDDSALYLCASSLAGARGYTFGSGTRLTVV.

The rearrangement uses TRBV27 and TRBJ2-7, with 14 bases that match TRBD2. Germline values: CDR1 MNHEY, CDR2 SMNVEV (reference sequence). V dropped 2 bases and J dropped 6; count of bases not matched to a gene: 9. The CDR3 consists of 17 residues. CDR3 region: CASSLLGTSGSRGEQYF. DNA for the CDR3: TGTGCCAGCAGTTTACTTGGGACTAGCGGGAGTAGGGGCGAGCAGTACTTC.

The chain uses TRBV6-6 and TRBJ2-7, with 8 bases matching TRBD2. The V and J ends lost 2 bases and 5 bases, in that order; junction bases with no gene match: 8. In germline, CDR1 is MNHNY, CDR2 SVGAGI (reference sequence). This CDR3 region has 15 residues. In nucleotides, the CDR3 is TGTGCCAGCAGTTACGGGACGGGAGGGCCCGACGAGCAGTACTTC. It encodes CASSYGTGGPDEQYF.

The CDR3 DNA follows: TGTGCCAGTAGTATTTATCAAGGGGTTGAAAAACTGTTTTTT. It is translated as CASSIYQGVEKLFF. The chain joins TRBV19 to TRBJ1-4; weak D call: TRBD1 (5 bases). This CDR3 has 14 residues. Germline V CDR1 and CDR2: LNHDA, SQIVND (reference sequence). Trimming left V 3 bases short and J 7 bases short, with 12 bases between.

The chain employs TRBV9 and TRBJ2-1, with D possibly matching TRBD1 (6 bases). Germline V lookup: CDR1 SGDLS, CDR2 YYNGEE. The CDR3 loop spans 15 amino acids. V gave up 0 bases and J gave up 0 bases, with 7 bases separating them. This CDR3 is CASSVADSSYNEQFF. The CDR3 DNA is TGTGCCAGCAGCGTAGCGGACAGCTCCTACAATGAGCAGTTCTTC.

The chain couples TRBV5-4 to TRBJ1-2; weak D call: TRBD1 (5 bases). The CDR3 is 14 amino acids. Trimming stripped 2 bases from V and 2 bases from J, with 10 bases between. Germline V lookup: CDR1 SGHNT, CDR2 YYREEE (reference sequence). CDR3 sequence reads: CASSFWEGNYGYTF. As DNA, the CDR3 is TGTGCCAGCAGCTTTTGGGAGGGGAACTATGGCTACACCTTC.

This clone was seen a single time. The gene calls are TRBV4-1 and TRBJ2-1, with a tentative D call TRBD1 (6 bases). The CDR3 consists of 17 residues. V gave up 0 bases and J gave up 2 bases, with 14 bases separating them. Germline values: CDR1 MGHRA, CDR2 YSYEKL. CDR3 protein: CASSQEVGTLTYNEQFF. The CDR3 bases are TGCGCCAGCAGCCAAGAGGTCGGGACACTTACCTACAATGAGCAGTTCTTC.

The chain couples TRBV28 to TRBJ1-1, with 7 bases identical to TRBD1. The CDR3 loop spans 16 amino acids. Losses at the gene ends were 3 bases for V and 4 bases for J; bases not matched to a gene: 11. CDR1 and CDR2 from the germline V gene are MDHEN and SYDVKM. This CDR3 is CASSFPGGGYGTEAFF. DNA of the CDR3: TGTGCCAGCAGTTTCCCGGGAGGGGGCTACGGCACTGAAGCTTTCTTT. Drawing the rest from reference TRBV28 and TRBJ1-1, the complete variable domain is DVKVTQSSRYLVKRTGEKVFLECVQDMDHENMFWYRQDPGLGLRLIYFSYDVKMKEKGDIPEGYSVSREKKERFSLILESASTNQTSMYLCASSFPGGGYGTEAFFGQGTRLTVV.

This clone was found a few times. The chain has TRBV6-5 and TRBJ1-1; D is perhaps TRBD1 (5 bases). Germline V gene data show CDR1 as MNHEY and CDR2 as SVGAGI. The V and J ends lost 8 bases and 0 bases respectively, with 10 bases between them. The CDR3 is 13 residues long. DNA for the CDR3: TGTGCCAGCTCGACAGAGTTGAACACTGAAGCTTTCTTT. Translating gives CASSTELNTEAFF.